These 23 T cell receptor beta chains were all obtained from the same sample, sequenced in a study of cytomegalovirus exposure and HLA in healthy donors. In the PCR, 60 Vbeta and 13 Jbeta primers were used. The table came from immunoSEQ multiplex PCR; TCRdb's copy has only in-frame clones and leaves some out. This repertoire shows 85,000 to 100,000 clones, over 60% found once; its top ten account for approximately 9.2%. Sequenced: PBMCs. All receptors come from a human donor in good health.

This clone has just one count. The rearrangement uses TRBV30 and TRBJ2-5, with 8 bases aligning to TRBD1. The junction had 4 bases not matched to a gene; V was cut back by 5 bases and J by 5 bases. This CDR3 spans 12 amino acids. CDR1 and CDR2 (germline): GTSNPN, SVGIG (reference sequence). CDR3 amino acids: CAWDTGGETQYF. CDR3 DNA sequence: TGTGCCTGGGACACAGGGGGGGAGACCCAGTACTTC. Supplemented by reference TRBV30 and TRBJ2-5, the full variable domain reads SQTIHQWPATLVQPVGSPLSLECTVEGTSNPNLYWYRQAAGRGLQLLFYSVGIGQISSEVPQNLSASRPQDRQFILSSKKLLLSDSGFYLCAWDTGGETQYFGPGTRLLVL.

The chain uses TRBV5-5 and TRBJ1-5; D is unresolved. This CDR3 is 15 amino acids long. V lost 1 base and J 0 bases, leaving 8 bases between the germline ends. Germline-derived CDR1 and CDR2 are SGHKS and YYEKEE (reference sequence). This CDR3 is CASSLLSGSNQPQHF. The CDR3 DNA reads TGTGCCAGCAGCTTGTTGTCAGGTAGCAATCAGCCCCAGCATTTT.

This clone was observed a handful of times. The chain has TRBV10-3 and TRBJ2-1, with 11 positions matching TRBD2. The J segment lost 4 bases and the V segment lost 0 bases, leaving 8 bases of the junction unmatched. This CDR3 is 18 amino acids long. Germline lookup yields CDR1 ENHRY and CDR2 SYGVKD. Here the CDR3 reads CAISESSASGGMYNEQFF. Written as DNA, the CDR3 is TGTGCCATCAGTGAGTCGTCGGCTAGCGGGGGGATGTACAATGAGCAGTTCTTC.

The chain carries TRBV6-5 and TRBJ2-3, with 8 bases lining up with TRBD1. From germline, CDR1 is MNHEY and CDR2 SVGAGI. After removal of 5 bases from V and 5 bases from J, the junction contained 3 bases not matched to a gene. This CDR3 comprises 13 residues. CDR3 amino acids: CASSKDRVDTQYF. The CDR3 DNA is TGTGCCAGCAGTAAGGACAGGGTAGATACGCAGTATTTT.

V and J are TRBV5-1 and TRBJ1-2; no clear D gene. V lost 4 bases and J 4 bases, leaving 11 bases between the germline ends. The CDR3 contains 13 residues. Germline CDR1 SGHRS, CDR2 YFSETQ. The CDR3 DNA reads TGCGCCAGCAGCGAGACGGGGATCTATGGCTACACCTTC. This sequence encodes CASSETGIYGYTF.

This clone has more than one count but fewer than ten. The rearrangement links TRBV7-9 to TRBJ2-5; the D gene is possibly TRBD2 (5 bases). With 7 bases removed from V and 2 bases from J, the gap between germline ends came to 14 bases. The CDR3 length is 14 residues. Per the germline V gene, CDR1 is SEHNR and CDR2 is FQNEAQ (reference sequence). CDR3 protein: CASTSSGTQETQYF. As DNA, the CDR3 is TGTGCCAGCACCTCCTCGGGAACACAAGAGACCCAGTACTTC.

The CDR3 loop is CASSFQSMNTEAFF. The DNA of the CDR3 is TGCGCCAGCAGCTTCCAGTCAATGAACACTGAAGCTTTCTTT. The gene calls are TRBV5-1 and TRBJ1-1; D is uncertain. Germline lookup yields CDR1 SGHRS and CDR2 YFSETQ. The CDR3 length is 14 residues. With 2 bases removed from V and 0 bases from J, the gap between germline ends came to 8 bases.

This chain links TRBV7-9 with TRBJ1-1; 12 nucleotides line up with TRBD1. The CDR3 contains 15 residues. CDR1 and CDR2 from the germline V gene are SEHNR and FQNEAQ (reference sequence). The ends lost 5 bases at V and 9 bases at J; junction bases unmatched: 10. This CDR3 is CASSNSGQGASQAFF. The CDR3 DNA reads TGTGCCAGCAGCAATTCGGGACAGGGGGCTTCGCAAGCTTTCTTT.

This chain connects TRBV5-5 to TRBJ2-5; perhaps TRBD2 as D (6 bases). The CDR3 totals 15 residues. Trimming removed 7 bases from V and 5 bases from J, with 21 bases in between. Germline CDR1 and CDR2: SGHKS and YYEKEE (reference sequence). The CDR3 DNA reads TGTGCCAGCTTGGGGGGAGCGGCCAGGGTGGAGACCCAGTACTTC. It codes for CASLGGAARVETQYF.

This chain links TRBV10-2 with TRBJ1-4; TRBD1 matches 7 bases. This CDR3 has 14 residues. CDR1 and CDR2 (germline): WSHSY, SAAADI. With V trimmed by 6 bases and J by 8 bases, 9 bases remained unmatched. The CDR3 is CASSPTGTAEKLFF. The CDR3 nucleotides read TGCGCCAGCAGCCCCACAGGGACAGCCGAAAAACTGTTTTTT.

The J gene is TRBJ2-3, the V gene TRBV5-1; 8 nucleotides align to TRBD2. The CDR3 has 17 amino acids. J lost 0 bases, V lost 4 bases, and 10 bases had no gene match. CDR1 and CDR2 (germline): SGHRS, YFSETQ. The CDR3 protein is CASSLVRGGESTDTQYF. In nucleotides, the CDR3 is TGCGCCAGCAGCCTGGTACGGGGGGGCGAGAGCACAGATACGCAGTATTTT. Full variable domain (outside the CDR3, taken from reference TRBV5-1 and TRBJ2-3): KAGVTQTPRYLIKTRGQQVTLSCSPISGHRSVSWYQQTPGQGLQFLFEYFSETQRNKGNFPGRFSGRQFSNSRSEMNVSTLELGDSALYLCASSLVRGGESTDTQYFGPGTRLTVL.

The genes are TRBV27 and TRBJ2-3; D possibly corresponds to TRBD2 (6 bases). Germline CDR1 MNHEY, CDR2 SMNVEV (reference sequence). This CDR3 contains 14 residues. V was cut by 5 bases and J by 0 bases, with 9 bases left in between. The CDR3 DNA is TGTGCCAGCAGTGGGACTCGAAGCACAGATACGCAGTATTTT. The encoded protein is CASSGTRSTDTQYF.

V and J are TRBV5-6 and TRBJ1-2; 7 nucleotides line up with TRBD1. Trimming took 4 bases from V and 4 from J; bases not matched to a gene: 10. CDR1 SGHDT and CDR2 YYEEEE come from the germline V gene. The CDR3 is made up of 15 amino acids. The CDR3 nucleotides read TGTGCCAGCAGCCACGAACTCGGGACAGTCTATGGCTACACCTTC. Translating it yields CASSHELGTVYGYTF.

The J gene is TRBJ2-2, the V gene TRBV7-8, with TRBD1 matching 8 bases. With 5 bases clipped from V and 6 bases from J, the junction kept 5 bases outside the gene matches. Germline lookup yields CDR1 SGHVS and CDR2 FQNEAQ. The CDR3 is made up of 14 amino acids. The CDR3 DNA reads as TGTGCCAGCAGCGCAGCAGGGGGCCCCGGGGAGCTGTTTTTT. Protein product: CASSAAGGPGELFF. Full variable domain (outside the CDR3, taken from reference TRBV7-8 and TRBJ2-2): GAGVSQSPRYKVAKRGQDVALRCDPISGHVSLFWYQQALGQGPEFLTYFQNEAQLDKSGLPSDRFFAERPEGSVSTLKIQRTQQEDSAVYLCASSAAGGPGELFFGEGSRLTVL.

The CDR3 spells CASRGQGPGANVLTF. In DNA, the CDR3 is TGCGCCAGCAGGGGACAGGGTCCCGGGGCCAACGTCCTGACTTTC. This sequence joins TRBV4-3 and TRBJ2-6; 9 bases match TRBD1. CDR1 LGHNA and CDR2 YSLEER come from the germline V gene. The CDR3 has 15 residues. V gave up 6 bases and J gave up 4 bases; unmatched junction bases: 4.

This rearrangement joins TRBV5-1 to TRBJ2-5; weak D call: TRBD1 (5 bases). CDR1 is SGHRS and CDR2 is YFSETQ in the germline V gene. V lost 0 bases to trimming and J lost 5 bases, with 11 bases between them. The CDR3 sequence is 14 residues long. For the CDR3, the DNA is TGCGCCAGCAGCTTGGCCGCAGGGATGGAGACCCAGTACTTC. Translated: CASSLAAGMETQYF.

For the CDR3, the DNA is TGTGCCACCCGGATGGGGGGGGCGATAGAGGGGGGGGCTGAAGCTTTCTTT. Translation: CATRMGGAIEGGAEAFF. V usage is TRBV10-3 and J usage is TRBJ1-1; D may be TRBD1 (6 bases). Germline loops: CDR1 ENHRY, CDR2 SYGVKD. The CDR3 has 17 amino acids. The V end was cut by 10 bases, the J end by 6 bases, with 30 bases between.

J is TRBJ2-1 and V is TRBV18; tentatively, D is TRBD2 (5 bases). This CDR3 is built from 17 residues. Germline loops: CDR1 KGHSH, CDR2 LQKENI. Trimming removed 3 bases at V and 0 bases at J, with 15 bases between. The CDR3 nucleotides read TGTGCCAGCTCACCTCTGGGGTCCGGGATCTCCTACAATGAGCAGTTCTTC. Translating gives CASSPLGSGISYNEQFF.

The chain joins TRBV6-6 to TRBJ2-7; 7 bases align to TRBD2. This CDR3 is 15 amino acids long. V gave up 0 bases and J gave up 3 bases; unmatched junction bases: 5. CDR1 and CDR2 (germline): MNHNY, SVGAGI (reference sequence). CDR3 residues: CASSYSNGGSYEQYF. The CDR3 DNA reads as TGTGCCAGCAGTTACTCGAACGGGGGGAGCTACGAGCAGTACTTC.

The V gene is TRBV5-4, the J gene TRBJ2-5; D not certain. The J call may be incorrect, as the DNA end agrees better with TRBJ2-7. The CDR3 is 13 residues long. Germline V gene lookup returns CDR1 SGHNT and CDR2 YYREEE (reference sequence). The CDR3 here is CASSLDPSYEQYF. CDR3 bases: TGTGCCAGCAGCCTAGACCCTTCCTACGAGCAGTACTTC.

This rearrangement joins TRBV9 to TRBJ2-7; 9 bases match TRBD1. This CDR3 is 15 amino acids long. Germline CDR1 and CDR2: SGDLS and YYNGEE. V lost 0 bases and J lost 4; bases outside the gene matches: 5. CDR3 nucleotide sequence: TGTGCCAGCAGCGTAGCGACAGGGGGAAGATACGAGCAGTACTTC. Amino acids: CASSVATGGRYEQYF.

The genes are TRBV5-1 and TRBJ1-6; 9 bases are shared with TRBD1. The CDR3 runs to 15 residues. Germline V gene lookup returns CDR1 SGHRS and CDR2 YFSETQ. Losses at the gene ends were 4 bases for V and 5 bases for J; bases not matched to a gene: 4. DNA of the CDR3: TGCGCCAGCAGCATAGGGGACAGGGATAATTCACCCCTCCACTTT. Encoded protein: CASSIGDRDNSPLHF.

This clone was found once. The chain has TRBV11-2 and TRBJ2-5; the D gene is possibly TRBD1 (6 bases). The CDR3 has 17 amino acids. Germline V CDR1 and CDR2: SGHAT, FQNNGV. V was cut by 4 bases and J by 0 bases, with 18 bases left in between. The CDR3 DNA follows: TGTGCCAGCAGCTCCCAGGGGTTTGGAGGTTACCAAGAGACCCAGTACTTC. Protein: CASSSQGFGGYQETQYF.